This T cell receptor beta chain came from a study of OX40 agonist ivuxolimab in advanced cancers. This table comes from immunoSEQ multiplex PCR, and its TCRdb copy is limited to in-frame clones, with some not included. The sample includes tens of thousands of clones, 85% to 90% of them seen just once. With 1 base removed from V and 0 bases from J, the gap between germline ends came to 9 bases. Per germline, CDR1 MDHEN and CDR2 SYDVKM. There are 15 residues in the CDR3. General study findings and limits: The average count of expanded clones was higher among CD8+ T cells than among CD4+. Partial responders treated at 0.1-3.0 mg/kg exhibited clonal expansion among the lowest measured. Clonal expansion by week 6 occurred in CD4+ and CD8+ blood T cells (at 0.1 to 3.0 mg/kg).

The cohort excluded patients with autoimmune disease history or systemic immunosuppression. This clone is a singleton in its sample. What it binds is unknown. The TCR originated in an adult with an advanced solid tumor such as melanoma, head and neck, liver or kidney cancer. Sequences were derived from CD4+ or CD8+ T cells sorted from blood, sampled in a trial of the OX40 agonist ivuxolimab. The J gene is TRBJ1-1, the V gene TRBV28, with no clear D. This CDR3 is CASSLSAPMNTEAFF. The CDR3 DNA reads TGTGCCAGCAGTTTATCCGCCCCCATGAACACTGAAGCTTTCTTT.